Following are 21 T cell receptor beta chains from one sample sequenced in a study of cytomegalovirus exposure and HLA in healthy donors. Generated by immunoSEQ multiplex PCR, the TCRdb table keeps only in-frame clones and is missing some. The sample includes 300,000 to 450,000 clones, 86% of them seen just once. The sequencing sample was made of PBMCs. The source of these receptors is a woman between 18 and 29 years old in good health and CMV-seronegative.

The chain employs TRBV6-5 and TRBJ2-7; the D is unclear. V lost 0 bases and J lost 7, with 10 bases in between. Germline-derived CDR1 and CDR2 are MNHEY and SVGAGI. The CDR3 sequence is 13 residues long. For the CDR3, the DNA is TGTGCCAGCAGTTACTCGATGAGCTTTGAGCAGTACTTC. It encodes CASSYSMSFEQYF.

This clone was recorded once. The chain joins TRBV30 to TRBJ2-1, with D possibly matching TRBD2 (6 bases). The CDR3 covers 13 residues. The germline V and J ends were trimmed by 8 bases and 4 bases, with 15 bases remaining between them. Germline V gene sequence: CDR1 GTSNPN, CDR2 SVGIG (reference sequence). The CDR3 DNA reads as TGTGCCCGGGGCGGGGACCCTTACAATGAGCAGTTCTTC. Its translation is CARGGDPYNEQFF.

This clone was recorded a few times. The chain combines TRBV7-9 with TRBJ1-1; D is ambiguous. The CDR3 runs to 12 residues. Germline V lookup: CDR1 SEHNR, CDR2 FQNEAQ (reference sequence). V was shortened by 5 bases and J by 0 bases, with 4 bases between the two germline ends. This CDR3 is CASSDMNTEAFF. The CDR3 DNA reads TGTGCCAGCAGCGACATGAACACTGAAGCTTTCTTT.

The genes are TRBV6-1 and TRBJ2-7; D ambiguous. Germline V CDR1 and CDR2: MNHNS, SASEGT. The CDR3 has 13 residues. With 3 bases removed from V and 3 bases from J, the gap between germline ends came to 9 bases. The CDR3 sequence is CASSDTAYYEQYF. CDR3 nucleotides: TGTGCCAGCAGTGATACAGCTTACTACGAGCAGTACTTC.

The chain carries TRBV28 and TRBJ1-4; 12 nucleotides agree with TRBD1. The CDR3 covers 14 residues. Germline-derived CDR1 and CDR2 are MDHEN and SYDVKM. Trimming removed 6 bases from V and 7 bases from J; junction bases left unmatched: 3. The CDR3 DNA sequence: TGTGCCAGCAGGGGGACAGGGGGCATTGAAAAACTGTTTTTT. The encoded protein is CASRGTGGIEKLFF.

The chain combines TRBV7-9 with TRBJ2-7, with 10 bases fitting TRBD2. V was pared by 4 bases and J by 3 bases, with 9 bases of the junction left unmatched. Germline lookup yields CDR1 SEHNR and CDR2 FQNEAQ (reference sequence). The CDR3 sequence is 16 residues long. CDR3 nucleotide sequence: TGTGCCAGCAGCTCCTCCCTTAGCGGGAGGCACTACGAGCAGTACTTC. It yields the protein CASSSSLSGRHYEQYF.

This clone was seen a single time. The chain combines TRBV11-2 with TRBJ2-7; D may be TRBD2 (6 bases). This CDR3 is 17 amino acids long. V was clipped by 5 bases and J by 0 bases, with 20 bases between them. Germline V gene sequence: CDR1 SGHAT, CDR2 FQNNGV. The CDR3 protein is CASSIRGFSGSSYEQYF. CDR3 nucleotides: TGTGCCAGCAGCATACGGGGGTTTAGCGGTTCCTCCTACGAGCAGTACTTC.

Turning to this clone: This sample includes further DNA sequences coding for the same CDR3. The chain combines TRBV11-2 with TRBJ2-7; tentative D call: TRBD1 (6 bases). This CDR3 has 13 residues. Germline lookup yields CDR1 SGHAT and CDR2 FQNNGV. V gave up 6 bases and J gave up 2 bases, with 11 bases separating them. The DNA of the CDR3 is TGTGCCAGCAGTTCGGGACAAACCTACGAGCAGTACTTC. This gives the protein CASSSGQTYEQYF.

V and J are TRBV4-1 and TRBJ2-7, with D unresolved. Germline V lookup: CDR1 MGHRA, CDR2 YSYEKL. This CDR3 has 14 amino acids. V gave up 6 bases and J gave up 2 bases, with 14 bases separating them. The CDR3 bases are TGCGCCAGCAGACCGACCGGCCAGGCCTACGAGCAGTACTTC. It yields the protein CASRPTGQAYEQYF.

The rearrangement joins TRBV28 to TRBJ2-7; a weak D match, TRBD1 (6 bases). This CDR3 has 14 amino acids. The germline V gene has CDR1 MDHEN and CDR2 SYDVKM. Trimming took 6 bases from V and 0 from J, leaving 12 bases between them. The CDR3 reads CASRDSASSYEQYF. The CDR3 nucleotides read TGTGCCAGCAGGGACAGCGCTAGCTCCTACGAGCAGTACTTC.

The J gene is TRBJ1-5, the V gene TRBV5-8; tentatively, D is TRBD1 (6 bases). The V gene lost 0 bases and the J gene lost 4 bases, with 17 bases spanning the gap. CDR3 length: 17 amino acids. The V gene's germline CDR1 is SGHTS and CDR2 YDEGEE. The CDR3 here is CASSLGRQVLRNQPQHF. CDR3 nucleotide sequence: TGTGCCAGCAGCTTGGGCCGACAGGTCCTCAGGAATCAGCCCCAGCATTTT.

V gene TRBV28 combines with J gene TRBJ2-3, with D maybe TRBD1 (6 bases). Trimming stripped 5 bases from V and 3 bases from J, with 15 bases between. Germline V gives CDR1 MDHEN, CDR2 SYDVKM. The CDR3 totals 15 residues. The CDR3 loop reads CASSKEGVGTDTQYF. The CDR3 DNA reads TGTGCCAGCAGTAAAGAGGGGGTTGGAACAGATACGCAGTATTTT.

The count of this clone is one. The V call is TRBV2, the J call TRBJ2-5; 8 bases line up with TRBD2. Germline CDR1 SNHLY, CDR2 FYNNEI. The V and J ends lost 8 bases and 7 bases, in that order; junction bases with no gene match: 18. The CDR3 runs 16 residues. The DNA of the CDR3 is TGTGCCAGCTCCCGGCCGGGGGGGGTTGGGGCTGGGACCCAGTACTTC. Residues: CASSRPGGVGAGTQYF.

The chain has TRBV11-2 and TRBJ2-1, with unresolved D. CDR1 SGHAT and CDR2 FQNNGV come from the germline V gene. The V gene lost 5 bases and the J gene lost 3 bases, with 11 bases spanning the gap. The CDR3 loop spans 14 amino acids. CDR3 sequence: CASSPLTGYNEQFF. Here the CDR3 DNA reads TGTGCCAGCAGCCCCCTGACGGGCTACAATGAGCAGTTCTTC.

This clone turned up a few times. This chain joins TRBV7-7 and TRBJ2-7; TRBD1 agrees at 7 bases. The CDR3 is 15 residues long. Per germline, CDR1 SSHAT and CDR2 FNYEAQ (reference sequence). V was pared by 3 bases and J by 4 bases, with 9 bases of the junction left unmatched. As DNA, the CDR3 is TGTGCCAGCAGCTTGTTACAGGGGCAGGGGTACGAGCAGTACTTC. Translation gives CASSLLQGQGYEQYF. Full variable domain (outside the CDR3, taken from reference TRBV7-7 and TRBJ2-7): GAGVSQSPRYKVTKRGQDVTLRCDPISSHATLYWYQQALGQGPEFLTYFNYEAQPDKSGLPSDRFSAERPEGSISTLTIQRTEQRDSAMYRCASSLLQGQGYEQYFGPGTRLTVT.

This clone was seen more than once but under ten times. The V gene is TRBV30, the J gene TRBJ1-1; weak D call: TRBD1 (5 bases). The CDR3 totals 14 residues. V was shortened by 1 base and J by 3 bases, with 12 bases between the two germline ends. The V gene's germline CDR1 is GTSNPN and CDR2 SVGIG (reference sequence). Here the CDR3 DNA reads TGTGCCTGGAGTGAAAGCAGGGTCGACACTGAAGCTTTCTTT. Its translation: CAWSESRVDTEAFF.

This clone was recorded at least ten times. The chain recombines TRBV9 with TRBJ2-3, with TRBD2 matching 7 bases. The germline V gene encodes CDR1 SGDLS and CDR2 YYNGEE. The J segment lost 1 base and the V segment lost 4 bases, leaving 3 bases of the junction unmatched. The CDR3 totals 14 residues. The chain's CDR3 is CASSRSGGTDTQYF. For the CDR3, the DNA is TGTGCCAGCAGCAGGAGCGGGGGCACAGATACGCAGTATTTT. Full variable domain (outside the CDR3, taken from reference TRBV9 and TRBJ2-3): DSGVTQTPKHLITATGQRVTLRCSPRSGDLSVYWYQQSLDQGLQFLIQYYNGEERAKGNILERFSAQQFPDLHSELNLSSLELGDSALYFCASSRSGGTDTQYFGPGTRLTVL.

This chain uses TRBV7-9 with TRBJ1-2; possibly TRBD1 for D (5 bases). Trimming took off 5 bases at V and 3 bases at J, with 7 bases between the two ends. Germline V CDR1 and CDR2: SEHNR, FQNEAQ (reference sequence). The CDR3 is 12 amino acids. CDR3 DNA: TGTGCCAGCAGCGCGACAGACTATGGCTACACCTTC. It specifies CASSATDYGYTF.

This chain connects TRBV5-1 to TRBJ1-5, with 7 positions matching TRBD1. The V and J ends lost 3 bases and 5 bases, in that order; junction bases with no gene match: 5. Germline V CDR1 and CDR2: SGHRS, YFSETQ. This CDR3 is built from 14 residues. The CDR3 region has the DNA TGCGCCAGCAGCTCACTCACAGGGGATCAGCCCCAGCATTTT. This codes for CASSSLTGDQPQHF.

This clone was counted once. The V call is TRBV2, the J call TRBJ2-5; 8 bases fit TRBD1. Trimming at V came to 4 bases and at J to 4 bases, leaving 8 bases not matched to a gene. CDR1 is SNHLY and CDR2 is FYNNEI in the germline V gene. This CDR3 has 15 amino acids. CDR3: CASSVPGGRRETQYF. As DNA, the CDR3 is TGTGCCAGCAGTGTCCCAGGGGGCAGGAGAGAGACCCAGTACTTC.

Note on this clone: Other DNA sequences in the same sample also yield this CDR3. This CDR3 is CASSLSGSSYNEQFF. CDR3 nucleotide sequence: TGCGCCAGCAGCCTTAGCGGAAGCTCCTACAATGAGCAGTTCTTC. The chain is built from TRBV5-1 and TRBJ2-1, with D perhaps TRBD2 (6 bases). V was pared by 4 bases and J by 0 bases, with 11 bases between. Looked up from germline, CDR1 is SGHRS and CDR2 is YFSETQ. The length of the CDR3 is 15 residues.